Listed below are T cell receptor beta chains from one sample, sequenced in a study of graft-versus-host responses after intestinal transplantation. Only in-frame clones appear in the TCRdb table, and some are missing; sequencing was by immunoSEQ multiplex PCR. The data show around 100,000 clones, more than 85% seen once. Their specific antigens are unknown. Sequencing was performed on unstimulated CD4+ T cells sorted from spleen or lymph node cells, taken before transplant. These receptors originate from a human donor who was the organ donor for an intestinal transplant. The CDR3 runs from the conserved cysteine through the conserved F or W. D genes are given only for firm matches. Expanded clones get a size class; other rows say once, few or many, or leave the size out.

j_call v_call d_call clone_size cdr3_nt cdr3_aa
TRBJ2-7 TRBV18 - few TGTGCCAGCTCACCACCAGGGAACCCTTACGAGCAGTACTTC CASSPPGNPYEQYF
TRBJ1-1 TRBV28 - - TGTGCCAGCAGTCCCCATGGGGGGGCCAGGGACACTGAAGCTTTCTTT CASSPHGGARDTEAFF
TRBJ2-7 TRBV6-1 - - TGTGCCAGCAGTGATGGTGGGGCCTACGAGCAGTACTTC CASSDGGAYEQYF
TRBJ2-6 TRBV5-1 - - TGCGCCAGCAGCTTGATACGGTTCTCTGGGGCCAACGTCCTGACTTTC CASSLIRFSGANVLTF
TRBJ2-1 TRBV6-1 TRBD2 - TGTGCCAGCAGTGAGAGGACTAGCGGGGGGACTCCTAGCTCCTACAATGAGCAGTTCTTC CASSERTSGGTPSSYNEQFF
TRBJ1-6 TRBV5-1 - - TGCGCCAGCAGCTTGGACGGGGGGCTTAATTCACCCCTCCACTTT CASSLDGGLNSPLHF
TRBJ2-7 TRBV7-9 - once TGTGCCAGCAGCTTATCCTATCCCTACGAGCAGTACTTC CASSLSYPYEQYF
TRBJ1-2 TRBV19 - once TGTGCCAGTAGTATGCACTTCTATGGCTACACCTTC CASSMHFYGYTF
TRBJ2-3 TRBV11-2 TRBD2 - TGTGCCAGCAGCCGACCCCTAGCGGTGGGCACAGATACGCAGTATTTT CASSRPLAVGTDTQYF
TRBJ2-3 TRBV4-1 - - TGCGCCAGCAGCCAAGTCAGCAGATTGCTCACAGATACGCAGTATTTT CASSQVSRLLTDTQYF
TRBJ2-3 TRBV6-1 - - TGTGCCAGCAGTGAAGGAAGGACTATATTAGGTTCAGATACGCAGTATTTT CASSEGRTILGSDTQYF
TRBJ2-1 TRBV7-7 TRBD2 - TGTGCCAGCAGCCAGAATGTAGCGGGCTACAATGAGCAGTTCTTC CASSQNVAGYNEQFF
TRBJ1-4 TRBV30 - - TGTGCCTGGAGTTTCGCGGGTGTCAATGAAAAACTGTTTTTT CAWSFAGVNEKLFF
TRBJ2-1 TRBV4-1 - - TGCGCCAGCGGTGACAGATCAACCTACAATGAGCAGTTCTTC CASGDRSTYNEQFF
TRBJ1-6 TRBV30 - - TGTGCCTGGGGGATCAAGAGCTCCTATAATTCACCCCTCCACTTT CAWGIKSSYNSPLHF
TRBJ2-1 TRBV6-5 - - TGTGCCAGCAGGGTCGTGGTGGGGGGCTTGAATGAGCAGTTCTTC CASRVVVGGLNEQFF
TRBJ1-1 TRBV10-2 - - TGCGCCAGTTGGATTGGGGGACACGCTGAAGCTTTCTTT CASWIGGHAEAFF
TRBJ1-6 TRBV9 - few TGTGCCAGCAGCGTAGGCGAGGGCTCACCCCTCCACTTT CASSVGEGSPLHF
TRBJ2-7 TRBV5-6 TRBD2 - TGTGCCAGCAGCTTGGTGGCCGGGGGGGCCTACGAGCAGTACTTC CASSLVAGGAYEQYF
TRBJ1-3 TRBV30 - few TGTGCCTGGAGTCGGGGGGCCCTCTCTGGAAACACCATATATTTT CAWSRGALSGNTIYF
TRBJ1-1 TRBV7-8 - - TGTGCCAGCAGCTTAGTGCAGGGGATAAGTTTCTTT CASSLVQGISFF
TRBJ1-2 TRBV5-1 - - TGCGCCAGCAGACAGGCCAACTATGGCTACACCTTC CASRQANYGYTF
TRBJ1-5 TRBV5-1 TRBD1 - TGCGCCAGCAGCTTGGAAGGGGGCATTCAGCCCCAGCATTTT CASSLEGGIQPQHF
TRBJ1-6 TRBV19 TRBD1 - TGTGCCAGTAGGATGACAGGGATTTCACCCCTCCACTTT CASRMTGISPLHF
TRBJ1-2 TRBV19 - once TGTGCCAGTACCCTAGGACCGGACAGAGGCTATGGCTACACCTTC CASTLGPDRGYGYTF
TRBJ2-5 TRBV11-2 TRBD2 once TGTGCCAGCAGCTCCAACGGGCTAGCGGGGGGCGGTCAAGAGACCCAGTACTTC CASSSNGLAGGGQETQYF
TRBJ2-1 TRBV5-1 - few TGCGCCAGCAGCTTGGTGCAGTGGAATGAGCAGTTCTTC CASSLVQWNEQFF
TRBJ2-7 TRBV10-3 - - TGTGCCATCAGTGAGCAGGGGCAGGCCTACTCCTACGAGCAGTACTTC CAISEQGQAYSYEQYF
TRBJ1-2 TRBV15 - - TGTGCCACCAGCAGAGCGGACAGTGGGAACTATGGCTACACCTTC CATSRADSGNYGYTF
TRBJ1-2 TRBV6-1 - - TGTGCCAGCAGTGATCGAGGGGGTGGCTACACCTTC CASSDRGGGYTF
TRBJ1-5 TRBV18 - - TGTGCCAGCTCACTATACCGAGATCAGCCCCAGCATTTT CASSLYRDQPQHF
TRBJ1-2 TRBV28 TRBD1 - TGTGCCAGCAGTTTCACCCGGACAGGGGTGGGCTACACCTTC CASSFTRTGVGYTF
TRBJ2-7 TRBV19 - - TGTGCCAGTAGTATTGGGGCAGAGAGCTCCTACGAGCAGTACTTC CASSIGAESSYEQYF
TRBJ2-6 TRBV6-5 - - TGTGCCAGCACCAGGGGCGGGGCCAACGTCCTGACTTTC CASTRGGANVLTF
TRBJ1-5 TRBV6-5 TRBD1 - TGTGCCAGCTCCCCATGGGACAGCTATCAGCCCCAGCATTTT CASSPWDSYQPQHF
TRBJ2-2 TRBV5-8 - - TGTGCCAGCACCGTAGGGGGAACGAACACCGGGGAGCTGTTTTTT CASTVGGTNTGELFF
TRBJ1-5 TRBV21-1 - - TGTGCCAGCCCCAAACCCCGGAAGGCGCATAGCAATCAGCCCCAGCATTTT CASPKPRKAHSNQPQHF
TRBJ1-5 TRBV2 TRBD1 once TGTGCCAGCAAGAAAGGTACAGGGGGGGATCAGCCCCAGCATTTT CASKKGTGGDQPQHF
TRBJ1-2 TRBV7-9 - - TGTGCCAGCAGCTTAGCCGGGGCAGGGCGGGATGATGGCTACACCTTC CASSLAGAGRDDGYTF
TRBJ1-6 TRBV5-5 - few TGTGCCAGCAGCTTGCTGGACTGGGATTCACCCCTCCACTTT CASSLLDWDSPLHF
TRBJ1-3 TRBV4-1 - - TGCGCCAGCAGCCAAGATCAGGCCTACTCTGGAAACACCATATATTTT CASSQDQAYSGNTIYF
TRBJ1-2 TRBV6-5 TRBD1 - TGTGCCAGCAGGACAGGGGATAAGGGGTATGGCTACACCTTC CASRTGDKGYGYTF
TRBJ2-7 TRBV5-1 TRBD1 - TGCGCCAGGGCACAGGGGGCATGGTACGAGCAGTACTTC CARAQGAWYEQYF
TRBJ1-3 TRBV9 - - TGTGCCAGCAGCGTAGAGGGAGGGCTTATCGACACCATATATTTT CASSVEGGLIDTIYF